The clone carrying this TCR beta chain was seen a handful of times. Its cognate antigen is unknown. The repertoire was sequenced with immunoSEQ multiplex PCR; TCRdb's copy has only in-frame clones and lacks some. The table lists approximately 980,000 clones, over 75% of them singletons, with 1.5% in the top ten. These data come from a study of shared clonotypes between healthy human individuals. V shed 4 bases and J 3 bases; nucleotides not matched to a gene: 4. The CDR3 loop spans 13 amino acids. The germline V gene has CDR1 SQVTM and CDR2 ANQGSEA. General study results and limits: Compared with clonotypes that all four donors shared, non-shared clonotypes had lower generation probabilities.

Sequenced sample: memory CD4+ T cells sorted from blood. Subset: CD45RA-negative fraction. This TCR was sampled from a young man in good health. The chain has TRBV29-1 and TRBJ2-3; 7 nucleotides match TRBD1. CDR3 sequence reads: CSVGRQGTDTQYF. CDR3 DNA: TGCAGCGTTGGGCGACAGGGAACAGATACGCAGTATTTT.